The 2 T cell receptor beta chains below all came from one sample that was sequenced in a study of shared clonotypes between healthy human individuals. Libraries were prepared by immunoSEQ multiplex PCR; TCRdb keeps only in-frame clonotypes and omits some of them. The repertoire holds fewer than 1.4 million clones, 75% to 85% seen once, with 0.61% in the top ten. Material: memory CD4+ T cells from PBMCs. Subset defined: CD45RA-negative fraction. The origin of the receptors is a man between 18 and 35 years old in good health. Some clones in this sample may be carry-over from other donors' samples.

The chain has TRBV4-2 and TRBJ2-2, with TRBD2 identical over 13 bases. The CDR3 has 16 amino acids. V was clipped by 4 bases and J by 5 bases; unmatched bases: 4. Germline V gene sequence: CDR1 LGHNA, CDR2 YNFKEQ. The CDR3 DNA reads TGTGCCAGCAGCCCCGGACTAGCGGGAGCAACCGGGGAGCTGTTTTTT. Protein: CASSPGLAGATGELFF.

The rearrangement uses TRBV19 and TRBJ2-5; 8 nucleotides align to TRBD2. CDR1 is LNHDA, CDR2 SQIVND, per germline (reference sequence). With V trimmed by 2 bases and J by 5 bases, 13 bases remained unmatched. The CDR3 covers 17 residues. The CDR3 DNA follows: TGTGCCAGTAGTATAATCCAGGCCGGGAGGGCCGCGGAGACCCAGTACTTC. Protein product: CASSIIQAGRAAETQYF.